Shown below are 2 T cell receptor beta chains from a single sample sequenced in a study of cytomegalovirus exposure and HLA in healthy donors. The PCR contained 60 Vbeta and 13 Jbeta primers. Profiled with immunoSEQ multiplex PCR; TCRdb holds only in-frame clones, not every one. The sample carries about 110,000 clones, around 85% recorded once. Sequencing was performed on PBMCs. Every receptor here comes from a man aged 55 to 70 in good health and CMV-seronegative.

The DNA of the CDR3 is TGTGCCAGCAGCCGAGATCTGCCTGGAAACACCATATATTTT. Translating it yields CASSRDLPGNTIYF. The rearrangement links TRBV7-9 to TRBJ1-3; D unresolved. Germline V lookup: CDR1 SEHNR, CDR2 FQNEAQ (reference sequence). The V and J ends lost 5 bases and 2 bases respectively, with 10 bases between them. The CDR3 has 14 amino acids. Supplemented by reference TRBV7-9 and TRBJ1-3, the full variable domain reads DTGVSQNPRHKITKRGQNVTFRCDPISEHNRLYWYRQTLGQGPEFLTYFQNEAQLEKSRLLSDRFSAERPKGSFSTLEIQRTEQGDSAMYLCASSRDLPGNTIYFGEGSWLTVV.

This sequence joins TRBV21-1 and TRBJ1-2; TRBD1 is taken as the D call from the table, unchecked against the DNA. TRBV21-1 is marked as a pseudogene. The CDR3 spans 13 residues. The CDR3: CASKRDRGPGYTF. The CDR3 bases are TGTGCCAGCAAGAGGGACAGGGGGCCAGGCTACACCTTC.